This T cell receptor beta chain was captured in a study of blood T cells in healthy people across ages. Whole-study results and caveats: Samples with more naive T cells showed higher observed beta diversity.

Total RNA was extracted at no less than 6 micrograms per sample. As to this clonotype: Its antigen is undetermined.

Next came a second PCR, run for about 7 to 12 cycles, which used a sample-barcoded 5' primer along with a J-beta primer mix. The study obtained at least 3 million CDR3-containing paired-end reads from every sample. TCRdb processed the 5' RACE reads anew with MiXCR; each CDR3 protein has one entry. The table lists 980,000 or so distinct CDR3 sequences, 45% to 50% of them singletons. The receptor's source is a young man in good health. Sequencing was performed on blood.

CDR3 amino acids: CASRRTQQETQYF. CDR3 DNA sequence: TGTGCCAGCAGGCGGACTCAACAAGAGACCCAGTACTTC. The chain recombines TRBV12-3 or TRBV12-4 with TRBJ2-5; possible D gene TRBD2, 5 bases. V was clipped by 6 bases and J by 2 bases, with 10 bases between them. The CDR3 consists of 13 residues.